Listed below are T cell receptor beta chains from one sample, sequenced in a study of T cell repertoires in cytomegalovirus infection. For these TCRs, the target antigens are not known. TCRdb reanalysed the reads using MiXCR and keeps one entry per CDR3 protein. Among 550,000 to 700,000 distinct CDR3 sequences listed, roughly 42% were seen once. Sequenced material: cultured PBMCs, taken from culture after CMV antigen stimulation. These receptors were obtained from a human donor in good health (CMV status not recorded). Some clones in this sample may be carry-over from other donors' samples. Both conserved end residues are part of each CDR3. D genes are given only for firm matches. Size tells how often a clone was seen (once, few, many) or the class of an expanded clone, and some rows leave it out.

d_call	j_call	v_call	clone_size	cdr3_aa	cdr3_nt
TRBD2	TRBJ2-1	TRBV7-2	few	CASSFASGTNEQFF	TGTGCCAGCAGCTTCGCTAGCGGGACAAATGAGCAGTTCTTC
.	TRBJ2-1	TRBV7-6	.	CASSSEIRGGNEQFF	TGTGCCAGCAGCTCGGAAATCAGGGGGGGCAATGAGCAGTTCTTC
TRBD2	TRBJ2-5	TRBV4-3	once	CASSQDRTSGSLGLGTQYF	TGCGCCAGCAGCCAAGATCGGACTAGCGGGAGCTTGGGCCTAGGGACCCAGTACTTC
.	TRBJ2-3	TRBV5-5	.	CASSLAPGSDTQYF	TGTGCCAGCAGCTTGGCCCCGGGTTCAGATACGCAGTATTTT
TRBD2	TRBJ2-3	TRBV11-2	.	CATRPSGSTDTQYF	TGTGCCACAAGACCTAGCGGAAGCACAGATACGCAGTATTTT
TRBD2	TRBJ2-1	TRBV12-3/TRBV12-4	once	CASSLWGGNSYNEQFF	TGTGCCAGCAGTTTATGGGGGGGTAACTCCTACAATGAGCAGTTCTTC
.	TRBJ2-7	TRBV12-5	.	CASGLVEMRAPPYEQYF	TGTGCTAGTGGTTTGGTAGAGATGCGGGCGCCCCCCTACGAGCAGTACTTC
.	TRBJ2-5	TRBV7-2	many	CASSLNSGPQETQYF	TGTGCCAGCAGCTTGAACAGCGGGCCACAAGAGACCCAGTACTTC
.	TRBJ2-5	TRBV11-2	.	CASSSERLTGTQYF	TGTGCCAGCAGCTCCGAAAGGCTGACTGGGACCCAGTACTTC
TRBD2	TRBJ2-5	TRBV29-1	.	CSVEGLAGRPRETQYF	TGCAGCGTTGAAGGGCTAGCGGGGCGTCCGAGAGAGACCCAGTACTTC
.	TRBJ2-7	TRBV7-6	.	CASSGGVYYEQYF	TGTGCCAGCAGCGGGGGAGTTTACTACGAGCAGTACTTC
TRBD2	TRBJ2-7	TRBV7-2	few	CASSLKGLAGYTYEQYF	TGTGCCAGCAGCTTGAAAGGACTAGCGGGTTACACCTACGAGCAGTACTTC
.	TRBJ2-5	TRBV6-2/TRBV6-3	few	CASSYSQETQYF	TGTGCCAGCAGTTACTCTCAAGAGACCCAGTACTTC
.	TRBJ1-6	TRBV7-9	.	CASSLGEAPLHF	TGTGCCAGCAGCTTAGGGGAGGCACCCCTCCACTTT
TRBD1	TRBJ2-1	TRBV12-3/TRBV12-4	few	CASSPHRPAGGRNEQFF	TGTGCCAGCAGCCCTCACCGCCCCGCAGGGGGCAGGAATGAGCAGTTCTTC
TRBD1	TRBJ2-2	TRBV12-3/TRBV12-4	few	CASGTGRRLGDTGELFF	TGTGCCTCGGGGACAGGGCGACGACTGGGTGACACCGGGGAGCTGTTTTTT
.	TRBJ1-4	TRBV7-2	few	CASSSRQIGNEKLFF	TGTGCCAGCAGCTCCCGACAGATTGGTAATGAAAAACTGTTTTTT
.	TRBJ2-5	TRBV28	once	CASSYGAEGTQYF	TGTGCCAGCAGTTACGGGGCCGAGGGGACCCAGTACTTC
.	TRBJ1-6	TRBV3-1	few	CASSQNQGRHSPLHF	TGTGCCAGCAGCCAGAACCAGGGGCGACATTCACCCCTCCACTTT
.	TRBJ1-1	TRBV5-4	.	CASSYLGTKNEAFF	TGTGCCAGCAGCTACCTTGGGACAAAGAATGAAGCTTTCTTT
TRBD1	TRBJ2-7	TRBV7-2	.	CASSPLEGQGHHEQYF	TGTGCCAGCAGCCCGCTAGAGGGACAGGGTCACCACGAGCAGTACTTC
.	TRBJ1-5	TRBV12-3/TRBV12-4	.	CASSPTQGGQPQHF	TGTGCCAGCAGTCCTACCCAGGGAGGTCAGCCCCAGCATTTT
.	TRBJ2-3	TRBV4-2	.	CASSQRAGLSSTDTQYF	TGTGCCAGCAGCCAACGGGCAGGGCTTTCTAGCACAGATACGCAGTATTTT
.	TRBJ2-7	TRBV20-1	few	CSASSYDYEQYF	TGCAGTGCTAGCTCTTACGACTACGAGCAGTACTTC
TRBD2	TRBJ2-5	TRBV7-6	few	CASSSSGSQETQYF	TGTGCCAGCAGCTCTAGCGGGAGCCAAGAGACCCAGTACTTC
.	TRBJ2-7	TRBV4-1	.	CASSRVPGDPSYEQYF	TGCGCCAGCAGCCGAGTCCCCGGGGATCCTTCCTACGAGCAGTACTTC
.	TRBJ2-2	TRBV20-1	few	CSATDSPGIPGELFF	TGCAGTGCTACCGACAGTCCTGGGATCCCCGGGGAGCTGTTTTTT